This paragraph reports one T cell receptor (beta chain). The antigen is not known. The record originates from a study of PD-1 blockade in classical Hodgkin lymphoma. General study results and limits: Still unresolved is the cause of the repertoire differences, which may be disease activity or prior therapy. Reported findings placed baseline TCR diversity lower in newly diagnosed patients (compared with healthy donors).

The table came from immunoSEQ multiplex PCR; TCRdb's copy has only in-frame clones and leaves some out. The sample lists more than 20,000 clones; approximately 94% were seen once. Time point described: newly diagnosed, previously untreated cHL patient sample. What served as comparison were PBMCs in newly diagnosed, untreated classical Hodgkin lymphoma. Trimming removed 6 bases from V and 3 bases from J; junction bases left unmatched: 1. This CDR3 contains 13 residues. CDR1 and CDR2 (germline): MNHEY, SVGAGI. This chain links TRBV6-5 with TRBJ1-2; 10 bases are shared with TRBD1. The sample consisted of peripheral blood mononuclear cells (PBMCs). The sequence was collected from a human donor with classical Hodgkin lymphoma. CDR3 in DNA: TGTGCCAGCAGGGGACAGGGGCACTATGGCTACACCTTC. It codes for CASRGQGHYGYTF.